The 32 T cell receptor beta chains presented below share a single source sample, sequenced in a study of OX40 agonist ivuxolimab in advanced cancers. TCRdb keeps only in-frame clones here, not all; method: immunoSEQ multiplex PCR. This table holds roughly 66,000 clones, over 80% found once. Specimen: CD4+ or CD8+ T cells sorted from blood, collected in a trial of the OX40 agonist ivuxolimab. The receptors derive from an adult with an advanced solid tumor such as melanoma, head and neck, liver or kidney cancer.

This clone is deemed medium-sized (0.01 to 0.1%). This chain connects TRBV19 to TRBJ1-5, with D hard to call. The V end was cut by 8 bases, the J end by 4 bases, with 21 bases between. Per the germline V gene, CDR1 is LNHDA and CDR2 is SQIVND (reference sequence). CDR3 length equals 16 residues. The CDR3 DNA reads TGTGCCAGTCGAGTATCCCCAGCTTGGCCTAATCAGCCCCAGCATTTT. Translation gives CASRVSPAWPNQPQHF.

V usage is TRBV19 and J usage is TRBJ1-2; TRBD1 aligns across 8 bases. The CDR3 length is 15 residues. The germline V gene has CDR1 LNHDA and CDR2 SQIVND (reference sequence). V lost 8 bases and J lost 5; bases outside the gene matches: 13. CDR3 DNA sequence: TGTGCCAGTCTAATATCGACAGGGGTGGGGTATGGCTACACCTTC. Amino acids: CASLISTGVGYGYTF.

Written as DNA, the CDR3 is TGTGCCTGGAGTAGTAAGGAGGGACATAGCTCCTACAATGAGCAGTTCTTC. This translates into CAWSSKEGHSSYNEQFF. The rearrangement joins TRBV30 to TRBJ2-1, with D possibly called TRBD1 or TRBD2 (6 bases each). The V and J ends lost 2 bases and 0 bases respectively, with 17 bases between them. The CDR3 runs to 17 residues. CDR1 is GTSNPN and CDR2 is SVGIG in the germline V gene (reference sequence).

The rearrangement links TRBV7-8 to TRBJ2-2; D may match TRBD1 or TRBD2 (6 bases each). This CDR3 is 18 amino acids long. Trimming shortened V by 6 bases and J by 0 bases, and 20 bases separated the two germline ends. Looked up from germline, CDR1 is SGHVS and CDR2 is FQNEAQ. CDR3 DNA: TGTGCCAGCAGTTCTCAGACACTGGGGGGCGCGAACACCGGGGAGCTGTTTTTT. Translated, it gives CASSSQTLGGANTGELFF. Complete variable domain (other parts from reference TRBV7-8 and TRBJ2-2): GAGVSQSPRYKVAKRGQDVALRCDPISGHVSLFWYQQALGQGPEFLTYFQNEAQLDKSGLPSDRFFAERPEGSVSTLKIQRTQQEDSAVYLCASSSQTLGGANTGELFFGEGSRLTVL.

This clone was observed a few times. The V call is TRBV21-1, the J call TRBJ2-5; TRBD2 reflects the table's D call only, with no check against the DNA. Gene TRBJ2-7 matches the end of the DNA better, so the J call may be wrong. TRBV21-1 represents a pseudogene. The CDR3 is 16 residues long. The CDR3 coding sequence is TGTGCCAGCAGCAATGCCCAGCGCCTCCTCTCCTACGAGCAGTACTTC. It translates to CASSNAQRLLSYEQYF.

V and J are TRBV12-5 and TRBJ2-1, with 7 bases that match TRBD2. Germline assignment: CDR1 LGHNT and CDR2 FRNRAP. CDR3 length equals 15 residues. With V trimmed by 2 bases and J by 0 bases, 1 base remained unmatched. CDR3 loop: CASGLKRGSYNEQFF. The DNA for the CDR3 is TGTGCTAGTGGTTTGAAGCGGGGCTCCTACAATGAGCAGTTCTTC. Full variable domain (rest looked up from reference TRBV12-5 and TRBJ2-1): DARVTQTPRHKVTEMGQEVTMRCQPILGHNTVFWYRQTMMQGLELLAYFRNRAPLDDSGMPKDRFSAEMPDATLATLKIQPSEPRDSAVYFCASGLKRGSYNEQFFGPGTRLTVL.

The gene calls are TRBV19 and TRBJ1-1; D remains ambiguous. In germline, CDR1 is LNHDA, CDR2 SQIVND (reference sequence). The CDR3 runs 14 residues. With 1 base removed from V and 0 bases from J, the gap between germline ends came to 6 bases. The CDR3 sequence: CASSIARLNTEAFF. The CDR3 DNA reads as TGTGCCAGTAGTATAGCCCGCCTGAACACTGAAGCTTTCTTT.

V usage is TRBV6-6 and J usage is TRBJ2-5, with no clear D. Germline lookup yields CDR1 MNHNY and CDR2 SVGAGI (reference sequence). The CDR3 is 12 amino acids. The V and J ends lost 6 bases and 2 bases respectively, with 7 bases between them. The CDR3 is CASSPNQETQYF. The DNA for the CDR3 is TGTGCCAGCAGCCCCAATCAAGAGACCCAGTACTTC.

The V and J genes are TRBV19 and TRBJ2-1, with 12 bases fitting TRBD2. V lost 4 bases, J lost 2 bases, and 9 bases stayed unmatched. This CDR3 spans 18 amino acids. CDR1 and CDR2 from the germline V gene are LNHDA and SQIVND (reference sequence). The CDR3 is CASSTDWGLAGPYNEQFF. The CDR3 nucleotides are TGTGCCAGTAGTACGGATTGGGGACTAGCGGGTCCCTACAATGAGCAGTTCTTC.

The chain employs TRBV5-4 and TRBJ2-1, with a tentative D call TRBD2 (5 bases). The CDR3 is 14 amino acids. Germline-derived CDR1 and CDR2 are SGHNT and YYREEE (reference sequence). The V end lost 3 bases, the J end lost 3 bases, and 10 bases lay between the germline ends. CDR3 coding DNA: TGTGCCAGCAGCTCCGGACTCGACTACAATGAGCAGTTCTTC. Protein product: CASSSGLDYNEQFF.

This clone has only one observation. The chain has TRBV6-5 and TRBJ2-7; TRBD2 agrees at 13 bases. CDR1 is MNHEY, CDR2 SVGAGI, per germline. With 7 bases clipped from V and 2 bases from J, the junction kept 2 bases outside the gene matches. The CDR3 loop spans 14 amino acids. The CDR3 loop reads CASTTSGGPYEQYF. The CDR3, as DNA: TGTGCCAGCACGACTAGCGGGGGGCCCTACGAGCAGTACTTC.

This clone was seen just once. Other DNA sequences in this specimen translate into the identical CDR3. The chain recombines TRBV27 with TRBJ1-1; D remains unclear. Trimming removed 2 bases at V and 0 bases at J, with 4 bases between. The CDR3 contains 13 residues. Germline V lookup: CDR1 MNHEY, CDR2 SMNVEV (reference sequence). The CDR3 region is CASSLSVNTEAFF. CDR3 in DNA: TGTGCCAGCAGTTTAAGTGTGAACACTGAAGCTTTCTTT.

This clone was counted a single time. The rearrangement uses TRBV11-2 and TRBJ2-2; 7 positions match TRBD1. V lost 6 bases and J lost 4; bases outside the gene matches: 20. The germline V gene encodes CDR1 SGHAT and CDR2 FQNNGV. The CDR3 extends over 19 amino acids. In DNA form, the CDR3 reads TGTGCCAGCAGTCGAGCCATCCCCCCCGGACAGGCCTCCACCGGGGAGCTGTTTTTT. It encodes CASSRAIPPGQASTGELFF.

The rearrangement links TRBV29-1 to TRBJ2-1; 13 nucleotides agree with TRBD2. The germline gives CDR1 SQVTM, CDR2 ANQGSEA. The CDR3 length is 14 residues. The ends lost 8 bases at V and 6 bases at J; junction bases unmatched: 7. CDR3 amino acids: CSFSTSGRTNEQFF. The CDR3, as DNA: TGCAGCTTTTCGACTAGCGGGAGGACCAATGAGCAGTTCTTC.

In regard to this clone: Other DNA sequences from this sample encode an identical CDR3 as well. CDR3 sequence reads: CSVEAGTGNTIYF. The CDR3 region has the DNA TGCAGCGTTGAAGCAGGGACTGGAAACACCATATATTTT. The chain has TRBV29-1 and TRBJ1-3; possibly TRBD1 for D (5 bases). Germline V gives CDR1 SQVTM, CDR2 ANQGSEA. This CDR3 has 13 residues. The V end lost 1 base, the J end lost 2 bases, and 6 bases lay between the germline ends.

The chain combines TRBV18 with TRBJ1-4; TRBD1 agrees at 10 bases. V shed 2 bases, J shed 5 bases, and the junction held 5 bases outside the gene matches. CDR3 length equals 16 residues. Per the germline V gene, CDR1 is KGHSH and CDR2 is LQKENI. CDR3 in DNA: TGTGCCAGCTCACCAATTCCGGGACAGGGGAATGAAAAACTGTTTTTT. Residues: CASSPIPGQGNEKLFF.

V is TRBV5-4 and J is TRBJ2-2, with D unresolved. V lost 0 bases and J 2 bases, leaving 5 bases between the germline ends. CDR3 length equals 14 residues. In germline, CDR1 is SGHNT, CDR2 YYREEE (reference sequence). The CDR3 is CASSLEVNTGELFF. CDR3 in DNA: TGTGCCAGCAGCTTGGAGGTCAACACCGGGGAGCTGTTTTTT. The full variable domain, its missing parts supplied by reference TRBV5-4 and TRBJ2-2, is ETGVTQSPTHLIKTRGQQVTLRCSSQSGHNTVSWYQQALGQGPQFIFQYYREEENGRGNFPPRFSGLQFPNYSSELNVNALELDDSALYLCASSLEVNTGELFFGEGSRLTVL.

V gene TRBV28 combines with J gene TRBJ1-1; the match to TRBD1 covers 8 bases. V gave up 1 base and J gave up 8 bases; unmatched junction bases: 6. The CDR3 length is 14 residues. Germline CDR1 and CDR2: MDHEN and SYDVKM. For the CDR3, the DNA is TGTGCCAGCAGTTTATTCGCAGGGGGCCGGGAAGCTTTCTTT. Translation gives CASSLFAGGREAFF.

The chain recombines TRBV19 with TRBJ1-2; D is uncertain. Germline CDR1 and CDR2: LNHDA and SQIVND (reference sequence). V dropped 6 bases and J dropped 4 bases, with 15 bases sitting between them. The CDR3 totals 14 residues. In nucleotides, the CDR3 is TGTGCCAGTAGGGGAGAGACGGGCCTCTATGGCTACACCTTC. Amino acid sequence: CASRGETGLYGYTF.

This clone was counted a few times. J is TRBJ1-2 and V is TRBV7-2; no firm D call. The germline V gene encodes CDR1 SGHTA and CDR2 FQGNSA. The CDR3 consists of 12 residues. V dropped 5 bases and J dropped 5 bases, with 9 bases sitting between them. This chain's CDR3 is CASSPHSYGYTF. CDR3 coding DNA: TGTGCCAGCAGCCCTCACAGTTATGGCTACACCTTC.

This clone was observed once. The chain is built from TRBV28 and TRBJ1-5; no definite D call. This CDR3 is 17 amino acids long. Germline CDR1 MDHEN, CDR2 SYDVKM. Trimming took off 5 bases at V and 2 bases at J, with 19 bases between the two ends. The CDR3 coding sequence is TGTGCCAGCAGTAGCTATCCACGTGCCGGGGGCAATCAGCCCCAGCATTTT. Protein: CASSSYPRAGGNQPQHF. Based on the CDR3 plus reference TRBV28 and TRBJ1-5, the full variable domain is DVKVTQSSRYLVKRTGEKVFLECVQDMDHENMFWYRQDPGLGLRLIYFSYDVKMKEKGDIPEGYSVSREKKERFSLILESASTNQTSMYLCASSSYPRAGGNQPQHFGDGTRLSIL.

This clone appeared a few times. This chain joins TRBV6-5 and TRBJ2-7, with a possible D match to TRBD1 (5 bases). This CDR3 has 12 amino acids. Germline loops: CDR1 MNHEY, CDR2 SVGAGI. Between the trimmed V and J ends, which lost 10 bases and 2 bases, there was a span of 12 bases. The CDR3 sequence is CATLDTTYEQYF. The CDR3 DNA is TGTGCCACCTTGGACACTACCTACGAGCAGTACTTC.

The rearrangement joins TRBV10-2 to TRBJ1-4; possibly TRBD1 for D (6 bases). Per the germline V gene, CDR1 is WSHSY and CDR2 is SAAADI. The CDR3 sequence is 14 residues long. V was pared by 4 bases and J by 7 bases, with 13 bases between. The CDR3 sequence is CASSGPQGGEKLFF. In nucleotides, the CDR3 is TGCGCCAGCAGTGGGCCACAGGGCGGTGAAAAACTGTTTTTT.

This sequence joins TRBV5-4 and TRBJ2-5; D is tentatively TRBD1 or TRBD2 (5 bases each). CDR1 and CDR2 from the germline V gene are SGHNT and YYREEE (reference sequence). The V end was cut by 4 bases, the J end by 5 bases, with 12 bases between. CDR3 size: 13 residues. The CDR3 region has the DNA TGTGCCAGCAGCCGAGGGTCAGGGGAGACCCAGTACTTC. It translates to CASSRGSGETQYF.

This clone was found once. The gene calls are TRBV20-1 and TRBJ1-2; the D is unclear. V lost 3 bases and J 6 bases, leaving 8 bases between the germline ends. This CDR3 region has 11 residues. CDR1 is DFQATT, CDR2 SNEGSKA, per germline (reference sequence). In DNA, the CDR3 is TGCAGTGCTAGCCTACTAGATGGCTACACCTTC. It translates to CSASLLDGYTF.

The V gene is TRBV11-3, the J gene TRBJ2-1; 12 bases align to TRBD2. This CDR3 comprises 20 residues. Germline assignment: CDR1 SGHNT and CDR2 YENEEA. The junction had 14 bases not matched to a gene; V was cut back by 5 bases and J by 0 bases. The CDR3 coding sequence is TGTGCCAGCAGCCCGTCGACTAGCGGGAGATTTATCGACTCCTACAATGAGCAGTTCTTC. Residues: CASSPSTSGRFIDSYNEQFF.

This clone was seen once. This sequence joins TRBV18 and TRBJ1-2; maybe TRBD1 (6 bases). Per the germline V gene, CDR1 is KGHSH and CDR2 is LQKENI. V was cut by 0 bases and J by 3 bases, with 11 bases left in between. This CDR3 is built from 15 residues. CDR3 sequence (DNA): TGTGCCAGCTCACCACCGGGGGGCGCGGACTATGGCTACACCTTC. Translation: CASSPPGGADYGYTF.

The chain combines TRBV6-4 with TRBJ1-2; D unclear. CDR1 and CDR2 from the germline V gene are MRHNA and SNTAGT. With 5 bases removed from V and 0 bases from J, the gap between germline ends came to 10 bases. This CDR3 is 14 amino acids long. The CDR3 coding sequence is TGTGCCAGCAGTTCATCCGGGGCTAACTATGGCTACACCTTC. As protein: CASSSSGANYGYTF.

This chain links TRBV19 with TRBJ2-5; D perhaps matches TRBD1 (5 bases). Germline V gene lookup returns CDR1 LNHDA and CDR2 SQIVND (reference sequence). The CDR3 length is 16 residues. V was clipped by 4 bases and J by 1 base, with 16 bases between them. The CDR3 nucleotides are TGTGCCAGTAGTAGAATTTCCCAGGGTTCCCAAGAGACCCAGTACTTC. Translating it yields CASSRISQGSQETQYF.

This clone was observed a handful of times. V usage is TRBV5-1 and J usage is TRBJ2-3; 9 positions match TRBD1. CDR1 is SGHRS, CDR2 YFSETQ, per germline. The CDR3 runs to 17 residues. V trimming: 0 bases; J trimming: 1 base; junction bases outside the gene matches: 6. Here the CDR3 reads CASSLGPTGGGTDTQYF. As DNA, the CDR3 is TGCGCCAGCAGCTTGGGACCCACAGGGGGCGGCACAGATACGCAGTATTTT.

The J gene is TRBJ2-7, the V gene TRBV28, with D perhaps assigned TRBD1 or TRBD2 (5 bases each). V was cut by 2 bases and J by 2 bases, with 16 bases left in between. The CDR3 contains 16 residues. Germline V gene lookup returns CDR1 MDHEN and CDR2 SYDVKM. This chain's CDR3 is CASSLGTRGVPYEQYF. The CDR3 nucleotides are TGTGCCAGCAGTTTAGGTACAAGAGGGGTTCCCTACGAGCAGTACTTC.

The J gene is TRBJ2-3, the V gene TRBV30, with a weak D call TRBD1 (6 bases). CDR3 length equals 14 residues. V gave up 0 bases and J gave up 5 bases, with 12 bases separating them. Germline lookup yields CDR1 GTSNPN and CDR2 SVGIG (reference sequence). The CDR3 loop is CAWSVRSRGDTQYF. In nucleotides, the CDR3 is TGTGCCTGGAGTGTACGGAGCAGGGGAGATACGCAGTATTTT.